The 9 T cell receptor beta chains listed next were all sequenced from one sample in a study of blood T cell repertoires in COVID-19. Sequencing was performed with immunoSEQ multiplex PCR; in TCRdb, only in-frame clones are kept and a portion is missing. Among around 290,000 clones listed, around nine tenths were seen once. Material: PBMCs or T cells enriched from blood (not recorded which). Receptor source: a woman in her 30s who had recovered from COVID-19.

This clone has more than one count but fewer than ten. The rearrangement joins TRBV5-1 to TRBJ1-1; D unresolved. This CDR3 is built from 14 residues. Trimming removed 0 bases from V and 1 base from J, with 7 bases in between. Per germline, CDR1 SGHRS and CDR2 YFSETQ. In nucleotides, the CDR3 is TGCGCCAGCAGCTTGGGGGCAGGGAACACTGAAGCTTTCTTT. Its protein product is CASSLGAGNTEAFF.

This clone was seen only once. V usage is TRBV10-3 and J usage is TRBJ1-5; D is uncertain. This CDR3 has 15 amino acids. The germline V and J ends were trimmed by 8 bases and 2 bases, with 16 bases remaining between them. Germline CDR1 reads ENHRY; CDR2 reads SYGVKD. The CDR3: CAIGKSGGRNQPQHF. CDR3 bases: TGTGCCATCGGGAAATCTGGAGGGCGCAATCAGCCCCAGCATTTT.

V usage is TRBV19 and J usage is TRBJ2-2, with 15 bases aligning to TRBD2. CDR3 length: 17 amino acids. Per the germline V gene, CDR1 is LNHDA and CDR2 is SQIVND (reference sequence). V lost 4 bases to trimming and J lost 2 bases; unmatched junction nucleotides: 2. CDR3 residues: CASSRGLAGGNTGELFF. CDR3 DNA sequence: TGTGCCAGTAGTAGGGGACTAGCGGGAGGCAACACCGGGGAGCTGTTTTTT. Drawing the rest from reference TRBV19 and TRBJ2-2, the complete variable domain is DGGITQSPKYLFRKEGQNVTLSCEQNLNHDAMYWYRQDPGQGLRLIYYSQIVNDFQKGDIAEGYSVSREKKESFPLTVTSAQKNPTAFYLCASSRGLAGGNTGELFFGEGSRLTVL.

The CDR3, as DNA: TGTGCCATCAGTGAGGGAAACAGGGGATCCAATCAGCCCCAGCATTTT. Translation gives CAISEGNRGSNQPQHF. V usage is TRBV10-3 and J usage is TRBJ1-5; 7 nucleotides align to TRBD1. Losses at the gene ends were 2 bases for V and 3 bases for J; bases not matched to a gene: 7. Germline lookup yields CDR1 ENHRY and CDR2 SYGVKD. The length of the CDR3 is 16 residues.

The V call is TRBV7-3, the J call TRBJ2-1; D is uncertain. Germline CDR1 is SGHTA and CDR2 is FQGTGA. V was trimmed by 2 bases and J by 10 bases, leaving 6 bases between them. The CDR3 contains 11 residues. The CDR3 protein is CASSLESEQFF. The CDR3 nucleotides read TGTGCCAGCAGCTTAGAGTCAGAGCAGTTCTTC.

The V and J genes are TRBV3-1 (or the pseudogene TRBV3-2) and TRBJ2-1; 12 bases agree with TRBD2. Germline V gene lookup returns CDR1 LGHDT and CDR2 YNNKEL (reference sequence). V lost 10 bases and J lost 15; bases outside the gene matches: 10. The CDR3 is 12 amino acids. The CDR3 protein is CATGLAGRELFF. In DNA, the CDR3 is TGTGCCACCGGACTAGCGGGACGTGAACTGTTCTTC.

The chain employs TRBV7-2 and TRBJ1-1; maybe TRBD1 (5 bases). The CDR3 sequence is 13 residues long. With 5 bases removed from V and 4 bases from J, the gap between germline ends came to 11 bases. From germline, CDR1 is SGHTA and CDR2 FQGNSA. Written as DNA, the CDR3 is TGTGCCAGCAGCCCCGGACATTCCACTGAAGCTTTCTTT. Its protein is CASSPGHSTEAFF.

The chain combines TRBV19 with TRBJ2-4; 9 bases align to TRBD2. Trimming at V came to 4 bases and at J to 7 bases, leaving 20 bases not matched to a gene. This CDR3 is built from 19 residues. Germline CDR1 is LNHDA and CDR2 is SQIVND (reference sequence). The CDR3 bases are TGTGCCAGTAGTAATCAGCGGGAGGCCACAACCGTACGGGACAACATTCAGTACTTC. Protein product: CASSNQREATTVRDNIQYF.

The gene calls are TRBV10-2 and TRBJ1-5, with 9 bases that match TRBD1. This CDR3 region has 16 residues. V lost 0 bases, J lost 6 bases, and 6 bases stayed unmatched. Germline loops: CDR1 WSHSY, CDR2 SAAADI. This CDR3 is CASSESIQGARQPQHF. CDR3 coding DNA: TGCGCCAGCAGTGAGTCGATACAGGGGGCCCGTCAGCCCCAGCATTTT.